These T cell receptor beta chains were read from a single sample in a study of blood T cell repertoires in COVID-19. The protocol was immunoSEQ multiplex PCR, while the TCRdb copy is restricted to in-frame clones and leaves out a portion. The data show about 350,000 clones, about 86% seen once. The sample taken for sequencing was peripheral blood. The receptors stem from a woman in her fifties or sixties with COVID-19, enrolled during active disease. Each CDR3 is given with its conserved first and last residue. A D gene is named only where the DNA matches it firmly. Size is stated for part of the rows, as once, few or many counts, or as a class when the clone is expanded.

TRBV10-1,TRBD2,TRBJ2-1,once,TGCGCCAGCAGGGTGAGGGCTACTAGCGGGGGGGCCGAAACCTACAATGAGCAGTTCTTC,CASRVRATSGGAETYNEQFF
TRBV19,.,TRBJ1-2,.,TGTGCCAGTCGGCAGGGTTATGAGCCCTATGGCTACACCTTC,CASRQGYEPYGYTF
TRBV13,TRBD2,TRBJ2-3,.,TGTGCCAGCAGCTGGGCGGGGGGGCTAAAAAAAGATACGCAGTATTTT,CASSWAGGLKKDTQYF
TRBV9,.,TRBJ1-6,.,TGTGCCAGCAGCGTAGGCCCCAACAGGGATTCACCCCTCCACTTT,CASSVGPNRDSPLHF
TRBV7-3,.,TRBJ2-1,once,TGTGCCAGCAGCTTAAGGGGCGGGGTTGGTGAGCAGTTCTTC,CASSLRGGVGEQFF
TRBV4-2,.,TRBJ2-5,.,TGTGCCAGCAGCGAGAGTCGGGGGGCGAGGGAGACCCAGTACTTC,CASSESRGARETQYF
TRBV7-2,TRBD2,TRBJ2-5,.,TGTGCCAGCAGCCCTCCCGGGACTAGCGGGGCGAAGACCCAGTACTTC,CASSPPGTSGAKTQYF
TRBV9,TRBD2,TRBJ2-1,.,TGTGCCAGCAGCGTAGATGTAGCGGGGGGGCTTCGGAATGAGCAGTTCTTC,CASSVDVAGGLRNEQFF
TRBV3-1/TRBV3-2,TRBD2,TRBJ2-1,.,TGTGCCAGCAGCCAACCCGGGGGGGCCTCGAATGAGCAGTTCTTC,CASSQPGGASNEQFF
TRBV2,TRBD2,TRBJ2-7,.,TGTGCCAGCCAAGGGCTAGCGGGGGGCGAGCAGTACTTC,CASQGLAGGEQYF
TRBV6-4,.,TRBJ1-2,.,TGTGCCAGCAGTGAGCGCCCCTTCTATGGCTACACCTTC,CASSERPFYGYTF
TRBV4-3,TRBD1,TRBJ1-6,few,TGCGCCAGCAGCCGTTCGGGGGGACAGGGGTATAATTCACCCCTCCACTTT,CASSRSGGQGYNSPLHF
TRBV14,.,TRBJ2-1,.,TGTGCCAGCAGCCCGCTGGCGGGGGCGTTGTACAATGAGCAGTTCTTC,CASSPLAGALYNEQFF
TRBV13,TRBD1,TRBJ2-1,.,TGTGCCACCAGTCCAGGGGGCAATGAGCAGTTCTTC,CATSPGGNEQFF
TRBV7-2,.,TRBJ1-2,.,TGTGCCAGCAGCCCGGCACATGAGGGAGGCTACACCTTC,CASSPAHEGGYTF
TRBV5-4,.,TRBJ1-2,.,TGTGCCAGCAGCACCGACAGAATAGATGGCTACACCTTC,CASSTDRIDGYTF
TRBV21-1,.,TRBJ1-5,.,TGTGCCAGCAGCACCACCGAGGACAGCCTCAATCAGCCCCAGCATTTT,CASSTTEDSLNQPQHF
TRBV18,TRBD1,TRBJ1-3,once,TGTGCCAGCTCACCTTGGACAGGGGACTCTGGAAACACCATATATTTT,CASSPWTGDSGNTIYF
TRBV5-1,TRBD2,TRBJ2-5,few,TGCGCCAGCCGCGGGGGGGCCAGGGAGACCCAGTACTTC,CASRGGARETQYF
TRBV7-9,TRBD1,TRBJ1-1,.,TGTGCCAGCAGCTCTGACAGGGGAAACACTGAAGCTTTCTTT,CASSSDRGNTEAFF
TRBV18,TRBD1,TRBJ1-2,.,TGTGCCAGCTCAACAGGGGGGCCCACAGCGCATGGCTACACCTTC,CASSTGGPTAHGYTF
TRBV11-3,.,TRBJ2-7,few,TGTGCCAGCAGAGAATGGAGGAGCTCCTACGAGCAGTACTTC,CASREWRSSYEQYF
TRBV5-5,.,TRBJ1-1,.,TGTGCCAGCAGCTTGGGGGGGCTCACTGAAGCTTTCTTT,CASSLGGLTEAFF
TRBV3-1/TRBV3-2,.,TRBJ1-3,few,TGTGCCAGCAGGGAATCGACAGCTTTCTCTGGAAACACCATATATTTT,CASRESTAFSGNTIYF
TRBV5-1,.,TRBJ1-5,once,TGCGCCAGCAGCTTGGACGGGATGAGCAATCAGCCCCAGCATTTT,CASSLDGMSNQPQHF
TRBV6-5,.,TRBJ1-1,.,TGTGCCAGCAGTTACTTGCAGGGGTACACTGAAGCTTTCTTT,CASSYLQGYTEAFF
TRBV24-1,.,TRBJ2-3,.,TGTGCCACCAGCGACTCCAACACAGATACGCAGTATTTT,CATSDSNTDTQYF
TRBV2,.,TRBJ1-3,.,TGTGCCAGCACGACAGACAAAGCTGGAAACACCATATATTTT,CASTTDKAGNTIYF
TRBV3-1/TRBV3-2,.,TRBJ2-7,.,TGTGCCAGCAGCCTTGGGACGGGAGTCCTCTACGAGCAGTACTTC,CASSLGTGVLYEQYF
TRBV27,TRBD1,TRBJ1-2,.,TGTGCCAGCAGGGTCCCGGGACAGGGGACTAACTATGGCTACACCTTC,CASRVPGQGTNYGYTF
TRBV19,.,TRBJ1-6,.,TGTGCCAGTAGTATAGGACAGTATAATTCACCCCTCCACTTT,CASSIGQYNSPLHF
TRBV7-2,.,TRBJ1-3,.,TGTGCCAGCAGCTTAAGGAGGGTCTCTGGAAACACCATATATTTT,CASSLRRVSGNTIYF
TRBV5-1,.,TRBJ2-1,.,TGCGCCAGCAGCTTTGACGGTCTCAGCAGAGGCAATGAGCAGTTCTTC,CASSFDGLSRGNEQFF
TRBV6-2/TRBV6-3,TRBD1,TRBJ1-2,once,TGTGCCAGCAGTCCGGGTCCGGGACAGGGGGTGTTCGGCTACACCTTC,CASSPGPGQGVFGYTF
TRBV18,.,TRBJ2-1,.,TGTGCCAGCTCACTCCTCGGGGAGTCCTACAATGAGCAGTTCTTC,CASSLLGESYNEQFF
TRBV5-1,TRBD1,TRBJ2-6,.,TGCGCCAGCAGCCCCGGGACAGGGGGGACCTCTGGGGCCAACGTCCTGACTTTC,CASSPGTGGTSGANVLTF
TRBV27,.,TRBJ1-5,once,TGTGCCAGCAGTGATAACAGACCTTATAGCAATCAGCCCCAGCATTTT,CASSDNRPYSNQPQHF
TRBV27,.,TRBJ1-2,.,TGTGCCAGCAGCCCTCCAGACAGCAGCTATGGCTACACCTTC,CASSPPDSSYGYTF
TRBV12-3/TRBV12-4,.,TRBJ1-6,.,TGTGCCAGCAGGGACAGCAAGAATTCACCCCTCCACTTT,CASRDSKNSPLHF
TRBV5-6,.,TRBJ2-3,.,TGTGCCAGCAGCTTGGTCTTCACAGATACGCAGTATTTT,CASSLVFTDTQYF
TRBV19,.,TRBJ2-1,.,TGTGCCAGTAGGCGGGGCGGGGATGAGCAGTTCTTC,CASRRGGDEQFF
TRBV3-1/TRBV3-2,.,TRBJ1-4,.,TGTGCCAGCAGCCAAGTTGGTGCGGGGGGGGAAAAACTGTTTTTT,CASSQVGAGGEKLFF
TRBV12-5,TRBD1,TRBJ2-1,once,TGTGCTAGTGGTTCTCCTAAGACAGGGGATAGGGTCAATGAGCAGTTCTTC,CASGSPKTGDRVNEQFF
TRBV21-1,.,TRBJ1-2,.,TGTGCCAGCAGCAAAATCAGAAGGAGTACAGGGAGTCTGATATTGTGTGGCTACACCTTC,CASSKIRRSTGSLILCGYTF
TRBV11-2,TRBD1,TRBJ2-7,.,TGTGCCAGCAGACGACAGGGGGCGATTGACGAGCAGTACTTC,CASRRQGAIDEQYF
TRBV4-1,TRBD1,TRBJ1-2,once,TGCGCCAGCAGCTCAACAGGGGCTAGCTATGGCTACACCTTC,CASSSTGASYGYTF
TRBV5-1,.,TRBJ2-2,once,TGCGCCAGCAGCTTGGGGGGCAGGGAGGAGCTGTTTTTT,CASSLGGREELFF
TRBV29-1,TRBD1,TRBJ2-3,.,TGCAGCGTTGAACTGACAGGGGATTATGGCGATACGCAGTATTTT,CSVELTGDYGDTQYF
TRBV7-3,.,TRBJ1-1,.,TGTGCCAGCAGCTTAACACAGGTTGGGGGCAGGACTGAAGCTTTCTTT,CASSLTQVGGRTEAFF
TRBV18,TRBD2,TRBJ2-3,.,TGTGCCAGCTCACCACGGCAGGCGGGGGACGCGTATAATACGCAGTATTTT,CASSPRQAGDAYNTQYF
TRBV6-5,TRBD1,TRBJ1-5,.,TGTGCCAGCAGTTACTCGAGGACAGGGGATCAGCCCCAGCATTTT,CASSYSRTGDQPQHF
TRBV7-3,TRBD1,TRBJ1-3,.,TGTGCCAGCAGCAAAACAGGGGATTCTGGAAACACCATATATTTT,CASSKTGDSGNTIYF
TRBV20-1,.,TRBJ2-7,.,TGCAGTGCTAGTTACAGAAACTACGAGCAGTACTTC,CSASYRNYEQYF